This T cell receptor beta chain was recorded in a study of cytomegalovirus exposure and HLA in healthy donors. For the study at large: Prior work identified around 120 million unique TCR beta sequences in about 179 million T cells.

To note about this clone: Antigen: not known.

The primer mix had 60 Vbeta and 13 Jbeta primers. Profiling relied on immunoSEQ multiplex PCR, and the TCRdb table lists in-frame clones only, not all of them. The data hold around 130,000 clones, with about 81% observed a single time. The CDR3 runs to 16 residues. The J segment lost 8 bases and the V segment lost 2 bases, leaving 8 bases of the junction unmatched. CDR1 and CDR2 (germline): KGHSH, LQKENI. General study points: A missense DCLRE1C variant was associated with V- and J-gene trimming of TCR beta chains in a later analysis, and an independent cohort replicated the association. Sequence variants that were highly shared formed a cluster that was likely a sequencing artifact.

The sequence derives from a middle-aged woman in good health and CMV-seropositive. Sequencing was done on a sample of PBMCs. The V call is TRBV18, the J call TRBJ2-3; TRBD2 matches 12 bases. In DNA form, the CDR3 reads TGTGCCAGCTCACCAGCCGGACTAGCGGGGAGTTCTACGCAGTATTTT. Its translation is CASSPAGLAGSSTQYF.